This passage covers 17 T cell receptor beta chains from one sample sequenced in a study of blood T cells in healthy people across ages. A second about 7 to 11 cycle PCR used barcoded and J-beta primers. Each CDR3 protein gets one entry after TCRdb re-called the 5' RACE reads with MiXCR. The sample holds around 1,800,000 distinct CDR3 sequences, roughly two fifths seen once. Material: blood. The receptors were gathered from a human donor in good health.

The rearrangement uses TRBV29-1 and TRBJ2-7, with D perhaps matching TRBD2 (6 bases). The CDR3 is 11 residues long. Germline assignment: CDR1 SQVTM and CDR2 ANQGSEA. The V end was cut by 6 bases, the J end by 12 bases, with 18 bases between. The CDR3 region has the DNA TGCAGCGTCGAGGGAGGCGGGGTGGGGTACTTC. This translates into CSVEGGGVGYF.

The rearrangement uses TRBV15 and TRBJ1-4, with TRBD1 matching 9 bases. Germline V gene lookup returns CDR1 LNHNV and CDR2 YYDKDF (reference sequence). Germline trimming cut 4 bases from V and 10 bases from J; bases unmatched to any gene: 10. CDR3 size: 15 residues. Here the CDR3 reads CATSTGQGRSGKLFF. CDR3 nucleotides: TGTGCCACCAGCACGGGACAGGGCAGGTCTGGAAAACTGTTTTTT.

In its sample, this clonotype was seen a few times. V usage is TRBV12-3 or TRBV12-4 and J usage is TRBJ1-5; no firm D call. This CDR3 contains 13 residues. Trimming left V 3 bases short and J 3 bases short, with 6 bases between. DNA of the CDR3: TGTGCCAGCAGTTTCATGAACAATCAGCCCCAGCATTTT. Amino acid sequence: CASSFMNNQPQHF.

V gene TRBV28 combines with J gene TRBJ2-7, with 8 bases identical to TRBD1. Trimming removed 7 bases from V and 0 bases from J; junction bases left unmatched: 11. The CDR3 has 16 residues. The germline CDR1 and CDR2 sequences are MDHEN and SYDVKM. This chain's CDR3 is CASTPETGALSYEQYF. CDR3 nucleotides: TGTGCCAGCACGCCTGAGACAGGGGCCCTCTCCTACGAGCAGTACTTC.

V gene TRBV9 combines with J gene TRBJ2-3, with D possibly matching TRBD1 (6 bases). The germline V gene has CDR1 SGDLS and CDR2 YYNGEE. V was shortened by 0 bases and J by 4 bases, with 12 bases between the two germline ends. The CDR3 is 15 amino acids. Written as DNA, the CDR3 is TGTGCCAGCAGCGTAGAGACCAGGGGTCCAGATACGCAGTATTTT. Translation: CASSVETRGPDTQYF.

This clonotype occurred a few times. The chain carries TRBV13 and TRBJ1-2, with 8 bases identical to TRBD1. Germline V CDR1 and CDR2: PRHDT, FYEKMQ (reference sequence). V gave up 5 bases and J gave up 4 bases; unmatched junction bases: 21. This CDR3 contains 19 residues. CDR3 in amino acids: CASSLQRQGILGQSYGYTF. DNA of the CDR3: TGTGCCAGCAGCCTCCAACGACAGGGGATCTTGGGGCAAAGCTATGGCTACACCTTC.

The rearrangement uses TRBV28 and TRBJ1-2, with unresolved D. Germline V lookup: CDR1 MDHEN, CDR2 SYDVKM. Trimming shortened V by 4 bases and J by 4 bases, and 7 bases separated the two germline ends. This CDR3 is 12 amino acids long. The CDR3 DNA reads TGTGCCAGCAGTTCGTTTGTCTATGGCTACACCTTC. This gives the protein CASSSFVYGYTF.

The rearrangement joins TRBV12-3 or TRBV12-4 to TRBJ1-4, with D perhaps TRBD1 (5 bases). The CDR3 sequence is 15 residues long. V gave up 3 bases and J gave up 5 bases, with 13 bases separating them. CDR3 in DNA: TGTGCCAGCAGTTTTCATCAGGGTGTAAATGAAAAACTGTTTTTT. It specifies CASSFHQGVNEKLFF.

The table lists this clonotype with a few counts. V usage is TRBV7-8 and J usage is TRBJ2-4; possibly TRBD2 for D (6 bases). Trimming stripped 6 bases from V and 8 bases from J, with 26 bases between. Looked up from germline, CDR1 is SGHVS and CDR2 is FQNEAQ. This CDR3 has 17 residues. CDR3 loop: CASRDEAGLQGWDIQYF. The CDR3 bases are TGTGCCAGCAGGGACGAGGCGGGACTTCAAGGCTGGGACATTCAGTACTTC.

This clonotype was seen more than once but under ten times. The chain is built from TRBV5-1 and TRBJ2-5; D is undetermined. The ends were cut back, 1 base at V and 3 bases at J, with 10 bases in the middle. The CDR3 spans 14 residues. Germline CDR1 SGHRS, CDR2 YFSETQ. DNA of the CDR3: TGCGCCAGCAGCTTGTGGACCCGAAAAGAGACCCAGTACTTC. Translated, it gives CASSLWTRKETQYF.

The chain links TRBV29-1 to TRBJ2-4; tentatively, D is TRBD1 (6 bases). This CDR3 contains 12 residues. Trimming pared 6 bases from V and 13 bases from J, leaving 19 bases between. Germline V CDR1 and CDR2: SQVTM, ANQGSEA. This CDR3 is CSVDSGVNEQYF. The CDR3 DNA sequence: TGCAGCGTGGACAGTGGTGTGAATGAGCAGTACTTC.

The chain has TRBV7-6 and TRBJ1-1, with 8 bases matching TRBD1. Germline loops: CDR1 SGHVS, CDR2 FNYEAQ. CDR3 length equals 16 residues. Losses at the gene ends were 1 base for V and 1 base for J; bases not matched to a gene: 5. CDR3 residues: CASSLEAGGSNTEAFF. CDR3 sequence (DNA): TGTGCCAGCAGCTTAGAGGCAGGGGGCTCGAACACTGAAGCTTTCTTT. The full variable domain, with the rest looked up from reference TRBV7-6 and TRBJ1-1, is GAGVSQSPRYKVTKRGQDVALRCDPISGHVSLYWYRQALGQGPEFLTYFNYEAQQDKSGLPNDRFSAERPEGSISTLTIQRTEQRDSAMYRCASSLEAGGSNTEAFFGQGTRLTVV.

Only a few counts were recorded for this clonotype. V usage is TRBV5-6 and J usage is TRBJ1-5; 9 bases fit TRBD1. V trimming: 1 base; J trimming: 1 base; junction bases outside the gene matches: 12. The CDR3 runs 19 residues. CDR1 is SGHDT and CDR2 is YYEEEE in the germline V gene. The CDR3 nucleotides are TGTGCCAGCAGCTTGCGATTCCTACAGGGGGCTAGAAGCAATCAGCCCCAGCATTTT. This gives the protein CASSLRFLQGARSNQPQHF.

This clonotype was seen a handful of times. This rearrangement joins TRBV6-5 to TRBJ2-1; D unclear. Germline V lookup: CDR1 MNHEY, CDR2 SVGAGI. The length of the CDR3 is 13 residues. Trimming left V 2 bases short and J 8 bases short, with 10 bases between. CDR3 in amino acids: CASSYRRQDEQFF. CDR3 DNA: TGTGCCAGCAGTTACCGGCGCCAGGATGAGCAGTTCTTC.

This chain connects TRBV9 to TRBJ2-4; 9 bases agree with TRBD2. Judging by the DNA end, TRBJ2-7 fits better; the J call may be wrong. The CDR3 runs 15 residues. Germline CDR1 SGDLS, CDR2 YYNGEE. The CDR3 DNA reads as TGTGCCAGCAGCGTAAGCCTAGCGGGGACCTACGAGCAGTACTTC. Translating it yields CASSVSLAGTYEQYF.

The V call is TRBV25-1, the J call TRBJ2-7, with TRBD1 matching over 9 bases. The germline V gene encodes CDR1 MGHDK and CDR2 SYGVNS. The length of the CDR3 is 15 residues. Trimming removed 5 bases from V and 5 bases from J; junction bases left unmatched: 10. In nucleotides, the CDR3 is TGTGCCAGCAGTTTACCCGGGACAGGGACCAACGAGCAGTACTTC. This encodes CASSLPGTGTNEQYF.

This clonotype has just one count. The genes are TRBV11-1 and TRBJ1-1; no firm D call. The V gene lost 3 bases and the J gene lost 8 bases, with 10 bases spanning the gap. The CDR3 has 12 residues. In germline, CDR1 is SGHAT, CDR2 FQDESV (reference sequence). CDR3 in amino acids: CASSFPAGEAFF. The CDR3 region has the DNA TGTGCCAGCAGCTTTCCGGCAGGCGAAGCTTTCTTT.